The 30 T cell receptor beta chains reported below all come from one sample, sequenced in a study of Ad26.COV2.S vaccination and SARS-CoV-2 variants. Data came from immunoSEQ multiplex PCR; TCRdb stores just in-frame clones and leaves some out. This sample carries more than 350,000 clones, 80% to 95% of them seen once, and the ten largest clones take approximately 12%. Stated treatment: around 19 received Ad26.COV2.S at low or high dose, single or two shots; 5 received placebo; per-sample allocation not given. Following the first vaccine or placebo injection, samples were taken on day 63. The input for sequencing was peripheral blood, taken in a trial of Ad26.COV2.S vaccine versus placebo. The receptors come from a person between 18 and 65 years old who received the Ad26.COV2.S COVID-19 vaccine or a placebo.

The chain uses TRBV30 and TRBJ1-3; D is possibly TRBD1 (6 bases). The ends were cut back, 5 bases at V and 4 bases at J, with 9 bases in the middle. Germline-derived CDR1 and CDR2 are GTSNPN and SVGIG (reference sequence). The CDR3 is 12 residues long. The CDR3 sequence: CAWSGVGNTIYF. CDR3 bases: TGTGCCTGGTCAGGGGTAGGAAACACCATATATTTT.

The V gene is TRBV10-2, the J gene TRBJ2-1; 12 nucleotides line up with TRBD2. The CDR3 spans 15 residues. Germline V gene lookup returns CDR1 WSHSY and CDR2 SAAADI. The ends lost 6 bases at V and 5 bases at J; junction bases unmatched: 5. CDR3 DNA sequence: TGCGCCAGCAGGCTAGCGGGAGGGCCCCACAATGAGCAGTTCTTC. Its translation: CASRLAGGPHNEQFF.

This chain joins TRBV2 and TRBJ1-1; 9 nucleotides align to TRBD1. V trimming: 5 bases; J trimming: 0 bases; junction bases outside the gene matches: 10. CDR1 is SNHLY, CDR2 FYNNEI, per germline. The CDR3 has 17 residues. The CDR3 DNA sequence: TGTGCCAGCAGTCGGGACAGGGACGCACCTATGAACACTGAAGCTTTCTTT. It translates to CASSRDRDAPMNTEAFF.

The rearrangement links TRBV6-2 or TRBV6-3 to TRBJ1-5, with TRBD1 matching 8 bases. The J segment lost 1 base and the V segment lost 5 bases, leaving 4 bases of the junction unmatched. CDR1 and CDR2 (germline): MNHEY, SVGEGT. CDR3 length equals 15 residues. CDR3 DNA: TGTGCCAGCAGTAGGACAGGGATGAGCAATCAGCCCCAGCATTTT. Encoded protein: CASSRTGMSNQPQHF.

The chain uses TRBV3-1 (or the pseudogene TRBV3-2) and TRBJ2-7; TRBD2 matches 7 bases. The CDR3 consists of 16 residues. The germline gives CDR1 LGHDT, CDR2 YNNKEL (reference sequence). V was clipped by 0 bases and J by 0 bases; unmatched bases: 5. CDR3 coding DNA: TGTGCCAGCAGCCAAGATCAAGCGGGGATCTCCTACGAGCAGTACTTC. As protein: CASSQDQAGISYEQYF.

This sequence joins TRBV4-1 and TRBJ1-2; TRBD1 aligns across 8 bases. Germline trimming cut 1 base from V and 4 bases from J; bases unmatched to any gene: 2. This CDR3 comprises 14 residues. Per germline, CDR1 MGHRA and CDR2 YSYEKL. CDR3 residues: CASSQAGGGYGYTF. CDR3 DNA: TGCGCCAGCAGCCAAGCAGGGGGCGGCTATGGCTACACCTTC.

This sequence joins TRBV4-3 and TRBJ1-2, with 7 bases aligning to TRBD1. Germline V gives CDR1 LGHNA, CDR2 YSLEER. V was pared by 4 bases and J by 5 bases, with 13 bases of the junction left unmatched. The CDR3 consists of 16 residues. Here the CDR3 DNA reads TGCGCCAGCAGCCTCGGGACAGATCAAGGCCCATATGGCTACACCTTC. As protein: CASSLGTDQGPYGYTF.

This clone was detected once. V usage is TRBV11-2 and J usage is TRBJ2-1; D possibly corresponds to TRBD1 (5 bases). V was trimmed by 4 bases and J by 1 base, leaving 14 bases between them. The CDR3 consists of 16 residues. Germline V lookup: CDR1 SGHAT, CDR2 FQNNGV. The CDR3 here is CASSSPSQGSYNEQFF. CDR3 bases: TGTGCCAGCAGCTCCCCATCCCAGGGTTCCTACAATGAGCAGTTCTTC.

CDR3 in DNA: TGTGCCAGCAGCCAAGATCGGAACAGGGGAGGCCAAGAGACCCAGTACTTC. Its protein product is CASSQDRNRGGQETQYF. The chain is built from TRBV14 and TRBJ2-5; a weak D match, TRBD1 (7 bases). Trimming removed 0 bases at V and 1 base at J, with 15 bases between. The CDR3 length is 17 residues. CDR1 SGHDN and CDR2 FVKESK come from the germline V gene.

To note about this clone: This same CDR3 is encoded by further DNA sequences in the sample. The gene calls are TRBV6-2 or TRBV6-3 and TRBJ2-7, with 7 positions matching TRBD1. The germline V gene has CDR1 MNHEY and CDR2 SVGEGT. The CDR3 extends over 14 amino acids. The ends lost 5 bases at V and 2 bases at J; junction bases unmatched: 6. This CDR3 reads CASSTGTATYEQYF. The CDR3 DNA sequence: TGTGCCAGCAGTACCGGGACAGCTACCTACGAGCAGTACTTC.

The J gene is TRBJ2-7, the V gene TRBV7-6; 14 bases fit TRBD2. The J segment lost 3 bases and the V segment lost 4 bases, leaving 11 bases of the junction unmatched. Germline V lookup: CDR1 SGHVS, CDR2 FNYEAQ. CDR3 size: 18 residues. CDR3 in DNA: TGTGCCAGCAGCTCCGGGACTAGCGGGAGTCTCCAAGTCTACGAGCAGTACTTC. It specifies CASSSGTSGSLQVYEQYF.

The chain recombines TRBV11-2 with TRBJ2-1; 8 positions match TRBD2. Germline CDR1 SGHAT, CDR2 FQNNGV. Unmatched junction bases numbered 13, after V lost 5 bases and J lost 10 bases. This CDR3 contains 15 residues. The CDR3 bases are TGTGCCAGCAGCCTGGATAGCGGGACGACGAAGGAGCAGTTCTTC. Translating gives CASSLDSGTTKEQFF.

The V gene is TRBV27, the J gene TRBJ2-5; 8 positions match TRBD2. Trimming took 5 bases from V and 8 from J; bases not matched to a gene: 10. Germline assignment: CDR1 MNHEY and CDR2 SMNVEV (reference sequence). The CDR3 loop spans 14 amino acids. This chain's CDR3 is CASSPPGGGGTQYF. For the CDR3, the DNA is TGTGCCAGCAGTCCCCCGGGAGGGGGGGGAACCCAGTACTTC.

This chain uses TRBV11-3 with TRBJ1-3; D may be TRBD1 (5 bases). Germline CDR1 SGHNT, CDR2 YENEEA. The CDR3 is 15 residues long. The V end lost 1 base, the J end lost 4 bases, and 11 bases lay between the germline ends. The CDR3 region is CASSLGPGLGNTIYF. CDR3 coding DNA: TGTGCCAGCAGCTTAGGTCCGGGGCTCGGAAACACCATATATTTT.

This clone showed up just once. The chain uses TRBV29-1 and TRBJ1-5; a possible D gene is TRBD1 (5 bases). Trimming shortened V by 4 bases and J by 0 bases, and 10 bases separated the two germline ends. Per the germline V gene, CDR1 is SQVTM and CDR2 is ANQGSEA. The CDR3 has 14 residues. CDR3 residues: CSVVVQDSNQPQHF. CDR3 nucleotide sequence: TGCAGCGTTGTTGTACAGGATAGCAATCAGCCCCAGCATTTT.

The CDR3 spells CASSPGTSGSLEQFF. The DNA of the CDR3 is TGTGCCAGCTCACCCGGGACTAGCGGGAGTCTTGAGCAGTTCTTC. The chain recombines TRBV18 with TRBJ2-1; TRBD2 matches 14 bases. V gave up 3 bases and J gave up 9 bases; unmatched junction bases: 4. The CDR3 contains 15 residues. CDR1 and CDR2 (germline): KGHSH, LQKENI.

CDR3 in amino acids: CASSLKGGPRTGELFF. CDR3 bases: TGTGCCAGCAGCCTCAAAGGGGGACCCCGCACCGGGGAGCTGTTTTTT. The V call is TRBV3-1 (or the pseudogene TRBV3-2), the J call TRBJ2-2; possibly TRBD1 for D (6 bases). The CDR3 is made up of 16 amino acids. The ends were cut back, 4 bases at V and 4 bases at J, with 16 bases in the middle. The germline CDR1 and CDR2 sequences are LGHDT and YNNKEL (reference sequence).

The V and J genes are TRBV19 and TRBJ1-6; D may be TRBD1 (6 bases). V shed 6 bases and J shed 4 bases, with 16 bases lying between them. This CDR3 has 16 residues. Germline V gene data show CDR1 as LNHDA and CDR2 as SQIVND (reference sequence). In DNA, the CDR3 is TGTGCCAGTAGCCCCGAGAGGGGGTTTTATAATTCACCCCTCCACTTT. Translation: CASSPERGFYNSPLHF.

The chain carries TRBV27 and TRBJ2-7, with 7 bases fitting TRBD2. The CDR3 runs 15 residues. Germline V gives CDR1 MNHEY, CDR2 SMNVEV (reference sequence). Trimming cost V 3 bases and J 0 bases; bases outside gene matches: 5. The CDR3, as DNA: TGTGCCAGCAGTTTCGTGGGAGGGACCTCCTACGAGCAGTACTTC. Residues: CASSFVGGTSYEQYF.

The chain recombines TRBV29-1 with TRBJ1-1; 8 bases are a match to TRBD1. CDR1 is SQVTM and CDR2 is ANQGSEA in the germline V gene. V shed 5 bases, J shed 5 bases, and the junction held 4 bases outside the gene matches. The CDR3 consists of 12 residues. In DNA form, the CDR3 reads TGCAGCGTTCGACAGGGGATGACTGAAGCTTTCTTT. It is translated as CSVRQGMTEAFF.

CDR3 protein: CSAREGQPQHF. The DNA of the CDR3 is TGCAGTGCTAGAGAGGGGCAGCCCCAGCATTTT. The chain joins TRBV20-1 to TRBJ1-5; D gene ambiguous. Germline lookup yields CDR1 DFQATT and CDR2 SNEGSKA (reference sequence). CDR3 size: 11 residues. Trimming pared 0 bases from V and 7 bases from J, leaving 4 bases between.

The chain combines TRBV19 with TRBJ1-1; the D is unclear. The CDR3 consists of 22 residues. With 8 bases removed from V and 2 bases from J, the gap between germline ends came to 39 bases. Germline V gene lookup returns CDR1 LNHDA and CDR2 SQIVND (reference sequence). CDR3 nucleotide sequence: TGTGCCAGTGGTCACATCCTCCCGGACGAGCCCTCGGGGAATGAGTATAACACTGAAGCTTTCTTT. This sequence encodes CASGHILPDEPSGNEYNTEAFF.

As DNA, the CDR3 is TGCGCCAGCAGCCCGTATGGGACTAGCGGGAGTGGTGAGCAGTTCTTC. Amino acids: CASSPYGTSGSGEQFF. The chain employs TRBV5-1 and TRBJ2-1, with 14 nucleotides matching TRBD2. Germline V gene sequence: CDR1 SGHRS, CDR2 YFSETQ. The CDR3 has 16 residues. V shed 4 bases, J shed 9 bases, and the junction held 9 bases outside the gene matches.

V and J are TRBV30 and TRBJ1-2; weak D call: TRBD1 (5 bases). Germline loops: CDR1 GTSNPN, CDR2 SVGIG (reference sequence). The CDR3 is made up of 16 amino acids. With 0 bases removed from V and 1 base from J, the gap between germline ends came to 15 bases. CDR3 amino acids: CAWSVVWGRGNYGYTF. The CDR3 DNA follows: TGTGCCTGGAGTGTAGTCTGGGGACGGGGTAACTATGGCTACACCTTC.

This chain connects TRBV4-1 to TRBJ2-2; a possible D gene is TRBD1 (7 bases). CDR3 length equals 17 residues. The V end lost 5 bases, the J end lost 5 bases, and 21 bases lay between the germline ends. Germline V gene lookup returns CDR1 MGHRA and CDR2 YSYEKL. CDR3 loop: CASSRPVGGGATGELFF. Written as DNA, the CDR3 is TGCGCCAGCAGCAGACCTGTAGGAGGGGGCGCGACCGGGGAGCTGTTTTTT.

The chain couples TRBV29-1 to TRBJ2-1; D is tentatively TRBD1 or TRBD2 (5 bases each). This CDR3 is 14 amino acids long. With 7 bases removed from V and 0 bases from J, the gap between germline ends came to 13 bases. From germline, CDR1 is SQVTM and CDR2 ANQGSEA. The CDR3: CSAGGQGSYNEQFF. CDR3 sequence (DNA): TGCAGCGCAGGCGGGCAGGGCTCCTACAATGAGCAGTTCTTC.

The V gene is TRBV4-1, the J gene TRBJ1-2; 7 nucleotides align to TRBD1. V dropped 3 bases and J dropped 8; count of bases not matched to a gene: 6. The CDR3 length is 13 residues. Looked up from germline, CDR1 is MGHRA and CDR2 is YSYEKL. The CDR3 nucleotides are TGCGCCAGCAGCCATCCGACAGGGCTCGGCTACACCTTC. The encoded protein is CASSHPTGLGYTF.

The CDR3 bases are TGTGCCAGCAGCTTAGGCGGTCCGGGGGATGAGCAGTTCTTC. As protein: CASSLGGPGDEQFF. The chain joins TRBV7-9 to TRBJ2-1; D might be TRBD2 (6 bases). Germline V gene lookup returns CDR1 SEHNR and CDR2 FQNEAQ (reference sequence). V gave up 1 base and J gave up 8 bases, with 12 bases separating them. This CDR3 region has 14 residues.

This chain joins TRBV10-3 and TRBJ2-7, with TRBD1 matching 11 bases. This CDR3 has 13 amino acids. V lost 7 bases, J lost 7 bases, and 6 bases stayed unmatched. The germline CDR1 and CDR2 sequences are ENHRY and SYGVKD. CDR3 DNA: TGTGCCATCAAAGGGGGACAGGGGGAAGAGCAGTACTTC. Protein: CAIKGGQGEEQYF.

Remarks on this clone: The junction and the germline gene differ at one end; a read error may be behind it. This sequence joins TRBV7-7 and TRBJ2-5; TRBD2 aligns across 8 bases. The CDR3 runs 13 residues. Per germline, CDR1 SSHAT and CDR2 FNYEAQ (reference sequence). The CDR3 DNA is TGTGCTAGCAGCGGGGGACACCAAGAGACCCAGTACTTC. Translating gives CASSGGHQETQYF.